This T cell receptor (beta chain) is from a study of CD8 T cells in ankylosing spondylitis. TCRdb re-called the 5' RACE reads through MiXCR, storing one row per CDR3 protein. Of about 36,000 distinct CDR3 sequences in the sample, approximately 11% were seen once. This clonotype was observed a handful of times. V lost 8 bases to trimming and J lost 6 bases, with 17 bases between them. There are 14 residues in the CDR3. Germline V CDR1 and CDR2: SNHLY, FYNNEI. The TCR sequence derives from a male donor with ankylosing spondylitis. Sequenced sample: synovial fluid, either unsorted or a sorted T cell fraction (not recorded which). The chain has TRBV2 and TRBJ2-1; D is ambiguous. Here the CDR3 reads CASAPRTLGNEQFF. Written as DNA, the CDR3 is TGTGCCAGCGCGCCTCGGACCCTCGGCAATGAGCAGTTCTTC. Together with reference TRBV2 and TRBJ2-1, the CDR3 gives the full variable domain: EPEVTQTPSHQVTQMGQEVILRCVPISNHLYFYWYRQILGQKVEFLVSFYNNEISEKSEIFDDQFSVERPDGSNFTLKIRSTKLEDSAMYFCASAPRTLGNEQFFGPGTRLTVL.